This TCR beta chain is from a study of T cell repertoires in cytomegalovirus infection. In the study overall: Both CMV infection and a matching HLA type were indicated by public TCR beta signatures. Study results and caveats: CMV-specific TCR beta clonotypes restricted by HLA-C dominated the ex vivo response.

Germline assignment: CDR1 MNHEY and CDR2 SVGEGT. With 2 bases clipped from V and 3 bases from J, the junction kept 3 bases outside the gene matches. This CDR3 has 14 amino acids. This clonotype showed up just a few times. Its antigen remains unidentified. One entry per CDR3 protein results from TCRdb running MiXCR on the reads. The sample yields around 900,000 distinct CDR3 sequences, around 32% seen once. V gene TRBV6-2 or TRBV6-3 combines with J gene TRBJ2-7; 8 bases fit TRBD1. This sequence originates from a human donor in good health (CMV status not recorded). Some clones in this sample may be carry-over from other donors' samples. The sequenced sample was cultured CD8+ T cells from PBMCs, obtained from culture after CMV antigen stimulation. CDR3 amino acids: CASSYGTGIYEQYV. The CDR3 DNA is TGTGCCAGCAGTTACGGGACAGGAATCTACGAGCAGTACGTC.